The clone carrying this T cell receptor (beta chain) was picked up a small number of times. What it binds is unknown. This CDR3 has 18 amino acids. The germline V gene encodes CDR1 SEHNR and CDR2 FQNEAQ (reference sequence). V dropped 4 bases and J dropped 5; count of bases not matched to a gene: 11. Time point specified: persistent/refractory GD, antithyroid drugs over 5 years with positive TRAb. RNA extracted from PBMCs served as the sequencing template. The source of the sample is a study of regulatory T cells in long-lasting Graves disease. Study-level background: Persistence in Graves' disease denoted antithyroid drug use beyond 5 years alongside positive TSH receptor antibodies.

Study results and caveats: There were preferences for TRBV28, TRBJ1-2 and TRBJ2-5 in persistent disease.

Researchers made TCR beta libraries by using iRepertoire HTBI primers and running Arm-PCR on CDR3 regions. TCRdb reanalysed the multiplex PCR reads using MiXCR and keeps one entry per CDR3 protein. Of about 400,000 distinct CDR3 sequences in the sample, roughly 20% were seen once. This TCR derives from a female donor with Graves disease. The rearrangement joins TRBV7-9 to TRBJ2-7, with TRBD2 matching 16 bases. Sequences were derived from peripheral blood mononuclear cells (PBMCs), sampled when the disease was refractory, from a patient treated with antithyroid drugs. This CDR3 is CASSSHYGTSGRANEQYF. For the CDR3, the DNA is TGTGCCAGCAGCTCCCATTACGGGACTAGCGGGAGGGCCAACGAGCAGTACTTC.